Described below is a single TCR beta chain sequence and its context. Which antigen it targets is not known. The sample holds no much larger clone one base away, and base qualities are not on file. This sample was included in a study of blood T cell repertoires in COVID-19 (dated by TCRdb to 2018 to 2021). Regarding the study in general: Samples covering the acute and convalescent phases of COVID-19 were provided by collaborators in the United States, Italy and Spain. The prospective study material was composed of cDNA or gDNA derived from T cells, B-cell-depleted T cells, or PBMCs. Deeply sampled blood TCRbeta repertoires from subjects exposed to, actively infected with, or recovered from COVID-19 were included in the dataset. The repertoires were made available in a free public database intended to serve as a resource for research on the immune response to SARS-CoV-2. The samples were drawn from the first 160 participants of the ongoing ImmuneRACE study and from under 1,500 subjects provided by 6 global collaborators. Nearly every sample came with metadata listing a de-identified subject ID, COVID-19 status, age in years and sex. HLA class I and class II types, where available, came from metadata supplied by the sample provider rather than from assay-based typing.

The germline V gene (reference sequence) yields SGHNT for CDR1 and YYREEE for CDR2. Counted from cysteine to phenylalanine, this CDR3 has 16 amino acids. Only the CDR3 portion is preserved as DNA: 48 bases, with reading frame beginning at the first base. After removal of 4 bases from V and 9 bases from J, the junction retains 15 bases not matched to a gene. The collaborating institutions used their own protocols to collect whole blood in K2EDTA tubes. For TCRbeta analysis, collaborators shipped samples as frozen whole blood, isolated PBMCs, or DNA extracted from either of those sample types. What the research found in general, with its limitations: The quantity of clinical and demographic metadata differed by source and by participant and was supplied without curation.

TCRbeta CDR3 regions were amplified from genomic DNA using the immunoSEQ Assay, a bias-controlled multiplex PCR. The source study handled its data this way. Within the assay, amplification of reference gene primers was used to estimate how many nucleated cells each sample contained. To quantify the absolute abundance of each unique TCRbeta CDR3 rearrangement, sequence reads were collapsed and filtered. For each sample, productive Simpson clonality was calculated as the square root of Simpson's diversity index over productive rearrangements. In its TCRdb copy, this immuneACCESS table keeps in-frame sequences only and misses some clones. Where compared with another copy, unresolved V genes explain less than half of these, and the others have no known cause. Clone size and the V and J calls come from that table; the DNA yielded D and trimming. For this sample there are fewer than 200,000 clones; roughly 85% appear just once. Roughly 8.7% of the sample is in the top ten clones.

The source is a man aged 45-65 years with active or convalescent COVID-19. The sequence is built from TRBV5-4 and TRBJ2-1, with TRBD2 matching 8 junction bases. Sequencing was carried out using peripheral blood. In nucleotides, the sequence is TGTGCCAGCAGCGCCGGGGTACGGGAGGGCCCGGGTGAGCAGTTCTTC. Translated, it reads CASSAGVREGPGEQFF.